This record concerns one TCR beta chain sequence. The data were obtained in a study of control samples from healthy donors and cancer patients. Profiled with immunoSEQ multiplex PCR; TCRdb holds only in-frame clones, not every one. The sample lists tens of thousands of clones; 75% to 90% were seen once. The CDR3 spans 13 residues. The V and J ends lost 0 bases and 6 bases respectively, with 6 bases between them. Germline-derived CDR1 and CDR2 are LGHNA and YNFKEQ. The receptor was derived from a man in his fifties or sixties in good health. The chain combines TRBV4-2 with TRBJ2-1, with D unresolved. Material: blood. Written as DNA, the CDR3 is TGTGCCAGCAGCCAAGATCCGGGCAATGAGCAGTTCTTC. Translating gives CASSQDPGNEQFF.